Below, 3 T cell receptor beta chains from the same sample are listed, as sequenced in a study of regulatory T cells in long-lasting Graves disease (TCRdb year 2021). What the time point label conveys for this sample: persistent/refractory GD, antithyroid drugs over 5 years with positive TRAb. For both TCR sequencing and RNA sequencing, RNA was extracted from PBMCs in TRIzol. The receptor library was made with multiplex PCR. Data came from an Illumina HiSeq 4000. To build TCR beta libraries, CDR3 regions were amplified by Arm-PCR using iRepertoire HTBI primers. Using fastp trimming at Q25 and MiXCR clonotype assembly, TCRdb reanalyzed the public sequencing data and kept in-frame beta chains. Every distinct CDR3 protein forms one entry, paired with its most common genes and DNA. This sample comprises hundreds of thousands of distinct CDR3 sequences, 20% to 25% of them detected only once. Approximately 14% of the sample rests with the top ten.

Sequencing used peripheral blood mononuclear cells (PBMCs), obtained when the disease was refractory, from a patient treated with antithyroid drugs. The receptors derive from a female donor with Graves disease.

This clonotype was counted between two and nine times. The chain has TRBV3-1 and TRBJ1-2; the D is unclear. The CDR3 has 14 residues. The V gene lost 1 base and the J gene lost 7 bases, with 13 bases spanning the gap. From germline, CDR1 is LGHDT and CDR2 YNNKEL (reference sequence). The CDR3, as DNA: TGTGCCAGCAGCCAAGGACTCCTGGGATTTGGCTACACCTTC. Translated: CASSQGLLGFGYTF.

This clonotype came up many times. The V gene is TRBV13, the J gene TRBJ1-6; possibly TRBD1 for D (5 bases). The CDR3 is 16 amino acids. V lost 5 bases and J lost 3, with 14 bases in between. CDR1 and CDR2 from the germline V gene are PRHDT and FYEKMQ (reference sequence). The CDR3 region has the DNA TGTGCCAGCAGCGAAAAAGGGGAAGGCTATAATTCACCCCTCCACTTT. This translates into CASSEKGEGYNSPLHF. The whole variable domain, remainder taken from reference TRBV13 and TRBJ1-6, is AAGVIQSPRHLIKEKRETATLKCYPIPRHDTVYWYQQGPGQDPQFLISFYEKMQSDKGSIPDRFSAQQFSDYHSELNMSSLELGDSALYFCASSEKGEGYNSPLHFGNGTRLTVT.

This clonotype was recorded many times. The chain uses TRBV6-1 and TRBJ1-2, with TRBD1 as a possible D gene (5 bases). The CDR3 contains 15 residues. The germline CDR1 and CDR2 sequences are MNHNS and SASEGT. V lost 5 bases, J lost 8 bases, and 21 bases lay in between. The CDR3 nucleotides are TGTGCCAGCAGTCCCTCCGGGACCGCTTACGAAGGCTACACCTTC. Translated, it gives CASSPSGTAYEGYTF.